A single sample gave rise to the 15 T cell receptor beta chains below, sequenced in a study of post-analysis software for immune sequencing data. Their antigens are not known. Each TCR beta cDNA library carried unique molecular identifiers. TCRdb redid the calling of the PCR reads with MiXCR, one entry per CDR3 protein. The sample carries around 440,000 distinct CDR3 sequences, roughly 45% recorded once. The study's findings and limits: About 5 TRBV segments occurring more often in patients than controls included TRBV5-6, TRBV5-1 and TRBV20-1.

The sequencing sample was made of blood. Source of these receptors: a girl between 10 and 17 years old with multiple sclerosis.

This clonotype was detected only a few times. The genes are TRBV20-1 and TRBJ2-7; 13 bases fit TRBD2. With 5 bases clipped from V and 2 bases from J, the junction kept 0 bases outside the gene matches. The CDR3 runs to 13 residues. Germline CDR1 is DFQATT and CDR2 is SNEGSKA (reference sequence). CDR3 nucleotides: TGCAGTGCTGGGACTAGCGGGACCTACGAGCAGTACTTC. Protein sequence: CSAGTSGTYEQYF.

V gene TRBV12-3 or TRBV12-4 combines with J gene TRBJ2-7; a weak D match, TRBD2 (6 bases). The CDR3 totals 14 residues. V lost 6 bases to trimming and J lost 0 bases, with 12 bases between them. The CDR3 region has the DNA TGTGCCAGCAGGCAGGCGGGGAGCTCCTACGAGCAGTACTTC. Its protein is CASRQAGSSYEQYF.

There are a few counts of this clonotype. The rearrangement links TRBV27 to TRBJ1-2; perhaps TRBD1 as D (6 bases). The ends were cut back, 2 bases at V and 4 bases at J, with 8 bases in the middle. From germline, CDR1 is MNHEY and CDR2 SMNVEV (reference sequence). The CDR3 covers 13 residues. Written as DNA, the CDR3 is TGTGCCAGCAGTTTAGGGGGCAGCTATGGCTACACCTTC. Its protein product is CASSLGGSYGYTF.

There are a few counts of this clonotype. Written as DNA, the CDR3 is TGTGCCAGCACCCCACGGGGGGTTTCCTACGAGCAGTACTTC. This codes for CASTPRGVSYEQYF. The V gene is TRBV28, the J gene TRBJ2-7; 7 bases map to TRBD2. V dropped 7 bases and J dropped 1; count of bases not matched to a gene: 7. The length of the CDR3 is 14 residues. Germline CDR1 is MDHEN and CDR2 is SYDVKM.

On this clonotype: A read error may account for a junction end that differs from germline. J is TRBJ2-3 and V is TRBV12-3 or TRBV12-4, with 9 bases lining up with TRBD2. This CDR3 spans 13 amino acids. CDR3 loop: CASGLARTDMQYF. The CDR3 region has the DNA TGTGCCAGCGGACTAGCGAGAACAGATATGCAGTATTTT.

The sample holds many counts of this clonotype. The chain links TRBV29-1 to TRBJ2-1; the D gene is possibly TRBD2 (5 bases). This CDR3 is 13 amino acids long. CDR1 and CDR2 (germline): SQVTM, ANQGSEA. Trimming shortened V by 3 bases and J by 10 bases, and 16 bases separated the two germline ends. CDR3 DNA: TGCAGCGTTGATGACGGGGTAGTTAACGAGCAGTTCTTC. Amino acids: CSVDDGVVNEQFF.

The chain carries TRBV7-2 and TRBJ2-1; D is ambiguous. CDR3 length: 11 amino acids. V was cut by 2 bases and J by 10 bases, with 6 bases left in between. Germline CDR1 SGHTA, CDR2 FQGNSA. The CDR3 nucleotides read TGTGCCAGCAGCTTAAGCCGGGAGCAGTTCTTC. Encoded protein: CASSLSREQFF.

This chain uses TRBV7-8 with TRBJ2-3; D may correspond to TRBD1 or TRBD2 (5 bases each). From germline, CDR1 is SGHVS and CDR2 FQNEAQ. The CDR3 totals 16 residues. V gave up 6 bases and J gave up 1 base, with 17 bases separating them. CDR3: CASSPGTPIRTDTQYF. Written as DNA, the CDR3 is TGTGCCAGCAGTCCCGGGACGCCAATTCGCACAGATACGCAGTATTTT.

CDR3 region: CASGPYYEQYF. In nucleotides, the CDR3 is TGTGCCAGCGGCCCATACTACGAGCAGTACTTC. This chain uses TRBV2 with TRBJ2-7; D ambiguous. Per germline, CDR1 SNHLY and CDR2 FYNNEI. Trimming pared 8 bases from V and 3 bases from J, leaving 8 bases between. This CDR3 is built from 11 residues.

This chain links TRBV29-1 with TRBJ2-7, with TRBD2 matching over 11 bases. V was pared by 6 bases and J by 2 bases, with 3 bases of the junction left unmatched. The CDR3 covers 13 residues. CDR1 SQVTM and CDR2 ANQGSEA come from the germline V gene. The CDR3 here is CSVELAGAYEQYF. The CDR3 nucleotides read TGCAGCGTGGAACTAGCGGGAGCCTACGAGCAGTACTTC.

The V gene is TRBV10-3, the J gene TRBJ2-5, with a weak D call TRBD1 (5 bases). Germline V gene data show CDR1 as ENHRY and CDR2 as SYGVKD. V lost 8 bases and J lost 11, with 21 bases in between. The CDR3 totals 13 residues. CDR3 in amino acids: CAIGGSRDSEQYF. The CDR3 region has the DNA TGTGCCATCGGCGGTAGCAGGGATAGTGAGCAGTACTTC.

This sequence joins TRBV4-1 and TRBJ1-2; 12 nucleotides line up with TRBD1. V was clipped by 1 base and J by 8 bases; unmatched bases: 8. Germline-derived CDR1 and CDR2 are MGHRA and YSYEKL. The length of the CDR3 is 16 residues. CDR3 loop: CASSQGTGQGARGYTF. CDR3 nucleotide sequence: TGCGCCAGCAGCCAAGGGACGGGACAGGGGGCTCGGGGCTACACCTTC.

CDR3 loop: CASSSTETYEQYF. In nucleotides, the CDR3 is TGTGCCAGCAGTTCCACCGAAACCTACGAGCAGTACTTC. This chain joins TRBV5-5 and TRBJ2-4; D is unclear. The J call may be incorrect, as the DNA end agrees better with TRBJ2-7. This CDR3 spans 13 amino acids. Germline assignment: CDR1 SGHKS and CDR2 YYEKEE (reference sequence).

This clonotype was observed a few times. The chain joins TRBV7-9 to TRBJ2-5, with 10 bases aligning to TRBD2. Germline assignment: CDR1 SEHNR and CDR2 FQNEAQ (reference sequence). The CDR3 totals 16 residues. J was trimmed by 4 bases and V by 4 bases; bases with no gene match: 9. The CDR3 here is CASSYSSGSSGETQYF. CDR3 coding DNA: TGTGCCAGCAGCTACTCTAGCGGGAGTAGTGGAGAGACCCAGTACTTC.

V gene TRBV2 combines with J gene TRBJ1-1; D possibly corresponds to TRBD1 (5 bases). The germline V gene encodes CDR1 SNHLY and CDR2 FYNNEI. This CDR3 region has 13 residues. The V gene lost 7 bases and the J gene lost 0 bases, with 9 bases spanning the gap. CDR3 in amino acids: CASILGVNTEAFF. CDR3 DNA sequence: TGTGCCAGCATCTTAGGGGTGAACACTGAAGCTTTCTTT.